This record concerns one T cell receptor beta chain sequence. Its cognate antigen is unknown. The sample originates from a study of vaccination effects on CD4 cells after COVID-19. The culture ran for roughly ten days before CD4+ T cells were isolated. All participants had two doses of either the BNT162b2 or mRNA-1273 vaccine. Profiling relied on immunoSEQ multiplex PCR, and the TCRdb table lists in-frame clones only, not all of them. The sample consists of some 69,000 clones, less than 75% of them appearing once. CDR3 length: 15 residues. Germline V lookup: CDR1 KGHDR, CDR2 SFDVKD. V lost 5 bases to trimming and J lost 5 bases, with 17 bases between them.

This sequence originates from a human donor who received a COVID-19 vaccine. The rearrangement joins TRBV24-1 to TRBJ2-5; D is perhaps TRBD1 (7 bases). The sequencing here drew on CD4+ T cells from PBMCs cultured without peptide, taken after COVID-19 vaccination. CDR3 in amino acids: CATSGPETGRETQYF. CDR3 nucleotide sequence: TGTGCCACCAGTGGGCCCGAGACAGGGAGGGAGACCCAGTACTTC.